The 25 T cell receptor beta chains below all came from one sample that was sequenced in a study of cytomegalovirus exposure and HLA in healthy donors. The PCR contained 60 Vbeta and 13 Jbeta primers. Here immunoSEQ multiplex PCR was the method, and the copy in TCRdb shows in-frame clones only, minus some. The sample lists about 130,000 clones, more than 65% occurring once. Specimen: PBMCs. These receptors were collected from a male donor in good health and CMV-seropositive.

CDR3 DNA: TGTGCCAGCTCCATCGGGCCTAGCGGCTACAATGAGCAGTTCTTC. As protein: CASSIGPSGYNEQFF. The chain links TRBV18 to TRBJ2-1; 7 bases fit TRBD2. The length of the CDR3 is 15 residues. CDR1 is KGHSH, CDR2 LQKENI, per germline. The trim removed 6 bases at V and 3 bases at J, leaving 8 bases unmatched.

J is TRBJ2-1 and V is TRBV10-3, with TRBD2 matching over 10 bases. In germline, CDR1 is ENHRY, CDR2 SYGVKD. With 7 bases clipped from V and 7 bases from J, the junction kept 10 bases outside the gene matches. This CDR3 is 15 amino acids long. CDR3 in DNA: TGTGCCATCAATCGGGCCAGCGGGGGGGGAAATGAGCAGTTCTTC. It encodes CAINRASGGGNEQFF.

CDR3 sequence reads: CASSEEAAGGTQYF. The CDR3 DNA reads as TGTGCCAGCAGTGAAGAGGCGGCCGGCGGTACGCAGTATTTT. The gene calls are TRBV6-1 and TRBJ2-3, with D uncertain. The CDR3 totals 14 residues. V lost 1 base, J lost 8 bases, and 13 bases lay in between. Germline lookup yields CDR1 MNHNS and CDR2 SASEGT.

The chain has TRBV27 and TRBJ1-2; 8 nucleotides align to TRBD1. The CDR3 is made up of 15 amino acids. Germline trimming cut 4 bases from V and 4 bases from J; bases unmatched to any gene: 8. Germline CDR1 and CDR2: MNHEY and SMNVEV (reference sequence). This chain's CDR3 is CASSSKTGEGYGYTF. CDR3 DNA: TGTGCCAGCAGTTCAAAGACAGGGGAGGGCTATGGCTACACCTTC.

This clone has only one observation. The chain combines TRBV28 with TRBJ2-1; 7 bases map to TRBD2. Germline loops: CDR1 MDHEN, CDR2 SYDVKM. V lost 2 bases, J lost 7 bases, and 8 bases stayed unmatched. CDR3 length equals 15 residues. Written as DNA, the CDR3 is TGTGCCAGCAGTTTAGCGGGAGCTGGGTTTAATGAGCAGTTCTTC. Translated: CASSLAGAGFNEQFF.

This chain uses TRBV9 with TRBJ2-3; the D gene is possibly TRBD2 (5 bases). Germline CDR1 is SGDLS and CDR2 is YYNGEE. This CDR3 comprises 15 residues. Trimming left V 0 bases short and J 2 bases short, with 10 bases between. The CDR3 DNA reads TGTGCCAGCAGCGTAGACCTGAGGGTCACAGATACGCAGTATTTT. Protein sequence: CASSVDLRVTDTQYF.

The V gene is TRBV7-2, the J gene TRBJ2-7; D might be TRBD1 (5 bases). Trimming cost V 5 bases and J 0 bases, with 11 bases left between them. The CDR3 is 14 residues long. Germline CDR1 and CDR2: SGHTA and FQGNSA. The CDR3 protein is CASSQEQVSYEQYF. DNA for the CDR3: TGTGCCAGCAGCCAGGAACAGGTCTCCTACGAGCAGTACTTC.

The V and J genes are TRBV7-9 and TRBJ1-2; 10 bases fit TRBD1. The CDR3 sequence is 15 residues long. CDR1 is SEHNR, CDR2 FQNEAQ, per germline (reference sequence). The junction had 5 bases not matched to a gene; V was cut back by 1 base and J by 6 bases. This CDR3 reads CASSLVRQGAHGYTF. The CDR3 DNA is TGTGCCAGCAGCTTAGTAAGACAGGGGGCTCATGGCTACACCTTC.

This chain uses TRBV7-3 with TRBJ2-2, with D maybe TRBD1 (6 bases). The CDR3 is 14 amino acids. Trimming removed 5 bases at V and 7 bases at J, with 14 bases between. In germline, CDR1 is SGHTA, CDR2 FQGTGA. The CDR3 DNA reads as TGTGCCAGCAGCGCCTACAGGGACGGCGGGGAGCTGTTTTTT. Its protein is CASSAYRDGGELFF.

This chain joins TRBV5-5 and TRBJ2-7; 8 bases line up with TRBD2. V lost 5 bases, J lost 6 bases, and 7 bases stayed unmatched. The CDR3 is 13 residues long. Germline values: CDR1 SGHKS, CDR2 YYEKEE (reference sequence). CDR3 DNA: TGTGCCAGCAGGGACCGGGGGGGTGTCGAGCAGTACTTC. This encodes CASRDRGGVEQYF.

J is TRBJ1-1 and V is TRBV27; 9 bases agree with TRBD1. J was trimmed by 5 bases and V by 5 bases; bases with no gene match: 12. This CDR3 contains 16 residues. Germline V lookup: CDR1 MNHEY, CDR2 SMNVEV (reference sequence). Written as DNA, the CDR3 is TGTGCCAGCAGTGATTCCGGGACAGGGATTACGACTGAAGCTTTCTTT. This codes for CASSDSGTGITTEAFF.

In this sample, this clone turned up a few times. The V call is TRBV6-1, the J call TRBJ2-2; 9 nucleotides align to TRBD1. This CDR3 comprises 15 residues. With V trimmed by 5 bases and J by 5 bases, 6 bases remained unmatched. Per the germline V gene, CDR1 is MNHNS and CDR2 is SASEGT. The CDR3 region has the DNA TGTGCCAGCAGTAACACAGGGGGCAATACCGGGGAGCTGTTTTTT. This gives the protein CASSNTGGNTGELFF.

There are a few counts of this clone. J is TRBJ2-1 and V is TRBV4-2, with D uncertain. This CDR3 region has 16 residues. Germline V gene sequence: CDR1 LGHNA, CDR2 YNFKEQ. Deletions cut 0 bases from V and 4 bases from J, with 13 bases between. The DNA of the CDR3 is TGTGCCAGCAGCCAAGAGAGCTCGACTCCATACAATGAGCAGTTCTTC. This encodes CASSQESSTPYNEQFF.

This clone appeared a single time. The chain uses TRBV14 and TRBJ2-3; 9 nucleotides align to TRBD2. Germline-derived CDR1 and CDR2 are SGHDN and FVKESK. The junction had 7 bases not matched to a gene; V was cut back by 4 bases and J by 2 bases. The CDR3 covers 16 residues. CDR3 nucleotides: TGTGCCAGCAGCCTCGAGACTAGCGGACACACAGATACGCAGTATTTT. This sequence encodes CASSLETSGHTDTQYF.

The chain's CDR3 is CASRLALDEQFF. DNA of the CDR3: TGTGCCAGCCGACTAGCGTTGGATGAGCAGTTCTTC. The chain is built from TRBV21-1 and TRBJ2-1; TRBD2, the table's D call, was not compared with the DNA. TRBV21-1 is noted as a pseudogene. This CDR3 has 12 amino acids.

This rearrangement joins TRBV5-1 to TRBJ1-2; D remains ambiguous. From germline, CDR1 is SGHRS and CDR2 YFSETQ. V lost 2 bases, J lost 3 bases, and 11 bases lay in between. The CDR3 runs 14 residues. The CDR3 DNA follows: TGCGCCAGCAGCTTCAGTAACCCAGACTATGGCTACACCTTC. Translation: CASSFSNPDYGYTF.

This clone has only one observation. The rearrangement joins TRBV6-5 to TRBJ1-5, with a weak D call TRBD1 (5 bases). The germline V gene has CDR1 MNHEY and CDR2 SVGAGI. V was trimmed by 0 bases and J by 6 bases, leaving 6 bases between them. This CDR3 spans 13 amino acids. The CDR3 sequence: CASSYSRVQPQHF. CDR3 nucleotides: TGTGCCAGCAGTTACTCCAGGGTTCAGCCCCAGCATTTT.

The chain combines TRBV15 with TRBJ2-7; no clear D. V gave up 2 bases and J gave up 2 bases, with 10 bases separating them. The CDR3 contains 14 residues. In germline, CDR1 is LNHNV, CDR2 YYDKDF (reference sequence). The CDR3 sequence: CATSRSSEAYEQYF. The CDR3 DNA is TGTGCCACCAGCAGATCCTCCGAGGCCTACGAGCAGTACTTC.

CDR3 residues: CASSSATGTSGAYNEQFF. The DNA of the CDR3 is TGTGCCAGCAGCTCAGCCACAGGGACTAGCGGGGCCTACAATGAGCAGTTCTTC. V usage is TRBV7-8 and J usage is TRBJ2-1, with 13 positions matching TRBD2. Trimming cost V 4 bases and J 2 bases; bases outside gene matches: 8. The germline V gene encodes CDR1 SGHVS and CDR2 FQNEAQ. The CDR3 sequence is 18 residues long. The full variable domain, with the rest looked up from reference TRBV7-8 and TRBJ2-1, is GAGVSQSPRYKVAKRGQDVALRCDPISGHVSLFWYQQALGQGPEFLTYFQNEAQLDKSGLPSDRFFAERPEGSVSTLKIQRTQQEDSAVYLCASSSATGTSGAYNEQFFGPGTRLTVL.

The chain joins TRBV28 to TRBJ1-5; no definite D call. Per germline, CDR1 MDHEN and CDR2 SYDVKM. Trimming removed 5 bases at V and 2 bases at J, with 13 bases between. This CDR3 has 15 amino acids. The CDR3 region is CASSTQRKGNQPQHF. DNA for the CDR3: TGTGCCAGCAGTACGCAGAGGAAGGGCAATCAGCCCCAGCATTTT.

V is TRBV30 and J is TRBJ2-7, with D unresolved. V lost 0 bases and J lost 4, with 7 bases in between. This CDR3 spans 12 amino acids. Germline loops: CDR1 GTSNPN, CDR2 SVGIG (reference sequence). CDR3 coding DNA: TGTGCCTGGAGTGTGTCGACATACGAGCAGTACTTC. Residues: CAWSVSTYEQYF.

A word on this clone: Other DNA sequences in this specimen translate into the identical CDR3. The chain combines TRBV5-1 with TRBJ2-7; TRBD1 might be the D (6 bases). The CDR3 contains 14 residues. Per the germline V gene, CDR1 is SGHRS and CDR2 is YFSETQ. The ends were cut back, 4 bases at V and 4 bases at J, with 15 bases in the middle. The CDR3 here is CASSPGTPTYEQYF. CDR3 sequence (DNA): TGCGCCAGCAGCCCTGGGACACCAACTTACGAGCAGTACTTC.

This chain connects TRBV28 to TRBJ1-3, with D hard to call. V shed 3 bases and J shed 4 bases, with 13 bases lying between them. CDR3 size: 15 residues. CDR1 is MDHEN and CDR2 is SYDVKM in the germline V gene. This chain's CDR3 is CASSLGGVAGNTIYF. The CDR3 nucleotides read TGTGCCAGCAGTTTGGGAGGAGTGGCGGGAAACACCATATATTTT.

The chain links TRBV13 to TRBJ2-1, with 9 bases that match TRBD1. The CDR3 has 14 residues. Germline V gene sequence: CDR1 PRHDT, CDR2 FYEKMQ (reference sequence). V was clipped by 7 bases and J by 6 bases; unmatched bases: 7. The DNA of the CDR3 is TGTGCCAGCATTCCCTGGGACAGGGTCAATGAGCAGTTCTTC. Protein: CASIPWDRVNEQFF. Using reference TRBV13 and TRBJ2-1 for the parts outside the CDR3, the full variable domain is AAGVIQSPRHLIKEKRETATLKCYPIPRHDTVYWYQQGPGQDPQFLISFYEKMQSDKGSIPDRFSAQQFSDYHSELNMSSLELGDSALYFCASIPWDRVNEQFFGPGTRLTVL.

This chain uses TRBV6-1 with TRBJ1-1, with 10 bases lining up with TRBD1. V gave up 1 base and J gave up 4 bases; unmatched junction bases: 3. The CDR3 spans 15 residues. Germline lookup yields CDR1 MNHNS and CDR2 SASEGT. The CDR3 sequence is CASSEGDRGRTEAFF. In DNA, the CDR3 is TGTGCCAGCAGTGAAGGCGACAGGGGGCGCACTGAAGCTTTCTTT.